This entry concerns a single T cell receptor (beta chain). The V gene's germline CDR1 is GTSNPN and CDR2 SVGIG (reference sequence). This CDR3 spans 13 amino acids. V lost 5 bases to trimming and J lost 9 bases, with 17 bases between them. These data originate in a study of PD-1 blockade in classical Hodgkin lymphoma. Sequencing used immunoSEQ multiplex PCR; TCRdb keeps in-frame clones, though not all of them. Of 38,000 or so clones in the sample, roughly three quarters were seen once. Every patient had relapsed following autologous stem cell transplantation, and cohorts differed in brentuximab vedotin exposure.

The source of this sequence is a human donor with classical Hodgkin lymphoma. V is TRBV30 and J is TRBJ2-4; D is ambiguous. The source was peripheral blood mononuclear cells (PBMCs), collected before the second cycle of nivolumab. The CDR3 spells CAWSPAAFPIQYF. Here the CDR3 DNA reads TGTGCCTGGTCTCCAGCCGCTTTCCCCATTCAGTACTTC.